Included here is one T cell receptor (beta chain) sequence, with context. The antigen is undetermined. Sequencing used immunoSEQ multiplex PCR; TCRdb keeps in-frame clones, though not all of them. The table has about 59,000 clones, 86% seen once. The junction had 9 bases not matched to a gene; V was cut back by 5 bases and J by 7 bases. This CDR3 region has 14 residues. Germline loops: CDR1 ENHRY, CDR2 SYGVKD. This specimen comes from a study of CD4 T cells in relation to SARS-CoV-2 and coronaviruses. Whole-study results and caveats: Culture-expanded clones reflect memory recall rather than primary priming during culture. Roughly 65% of donors had memory CD4+ clonotypes crossrecognizing SARS-CoV-2 and common cold coronavirus spike.

CD4+ T cells from unexposed donors were obtained before the COVID-19 pandemic (2011-2018). The V gene is TRBV10-3, the J gene TRBJ1-2; 8 bases line up with TRBD1. The sequenced material came from memory CD4+ T cells from PBMCs. The TCR was taken from a human donor in good health. The CDR3 nucleotides are TGTGCCATCAGTCAGACGACAGGGGAGGGTGGCTACACCTTC. This encodes CAISQTTGEGGYTF.